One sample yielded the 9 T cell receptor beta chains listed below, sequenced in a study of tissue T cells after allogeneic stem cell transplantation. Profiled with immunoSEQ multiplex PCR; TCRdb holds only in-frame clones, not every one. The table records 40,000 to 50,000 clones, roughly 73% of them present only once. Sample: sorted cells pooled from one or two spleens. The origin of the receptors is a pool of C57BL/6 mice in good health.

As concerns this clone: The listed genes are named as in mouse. Partial CDR3 DNA: TGTGCCAGCAGCTTAGAGGGGAGAGTCTTC. This gives the protein CASSLEGRVF. The complete CDR3 protein is CASSLEGRVFF. V is TRBV3 and J is TRBJ1-1, with D maybe TRBD1 (5 bases). The sequence runs out 1 residue before the end of the CDR3; the remainder is reconstructed from the germline J gene. In germline, CDR1 is SNHLY, CDR2 FYNGKV (reference sequence). V shed 1 base and J shed 10 bases, with 7 bases lying between them. This CDR3 comprises 11 residues.

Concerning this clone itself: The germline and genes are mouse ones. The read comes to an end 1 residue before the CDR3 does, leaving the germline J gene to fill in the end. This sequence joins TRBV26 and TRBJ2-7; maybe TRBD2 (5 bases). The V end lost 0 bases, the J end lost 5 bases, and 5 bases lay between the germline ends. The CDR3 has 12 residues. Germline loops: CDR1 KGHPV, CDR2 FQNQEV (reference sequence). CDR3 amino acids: CASSLSGDEQYF. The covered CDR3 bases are TGTGCCAGCAGTCTGTCTGGGGATGAACAGTAC.

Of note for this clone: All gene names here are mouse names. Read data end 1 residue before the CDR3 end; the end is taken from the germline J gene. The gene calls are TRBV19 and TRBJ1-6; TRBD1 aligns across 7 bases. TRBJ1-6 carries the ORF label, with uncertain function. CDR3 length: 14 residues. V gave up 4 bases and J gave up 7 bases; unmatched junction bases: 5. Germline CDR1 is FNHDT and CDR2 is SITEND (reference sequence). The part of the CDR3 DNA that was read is TGTGCCAGCAGTCCGACAGGGAGGAATTCGCCCCTCTAC. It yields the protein CASSPTGRNSPLY. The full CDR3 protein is CASSPTGRNSPLYF.

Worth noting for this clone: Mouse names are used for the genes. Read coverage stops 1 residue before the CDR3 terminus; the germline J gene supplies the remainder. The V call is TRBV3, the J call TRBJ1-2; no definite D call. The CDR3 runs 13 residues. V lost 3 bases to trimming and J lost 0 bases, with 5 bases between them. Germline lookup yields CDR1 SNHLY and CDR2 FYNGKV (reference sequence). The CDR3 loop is CASSFGANSDYTF. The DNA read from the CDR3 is TGTGCCAGCAGCTTCGGGGCAAACTCCGACTACACC.

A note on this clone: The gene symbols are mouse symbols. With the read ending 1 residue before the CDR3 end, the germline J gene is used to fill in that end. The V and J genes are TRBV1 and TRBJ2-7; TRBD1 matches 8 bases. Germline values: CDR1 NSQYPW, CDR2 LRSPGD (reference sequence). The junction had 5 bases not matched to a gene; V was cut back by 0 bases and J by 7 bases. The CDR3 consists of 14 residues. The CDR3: CTCSADARGREQYF. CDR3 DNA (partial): TGCACCTGCAGTGCAGATGCCAGGGGGCGGGAACAGTAC. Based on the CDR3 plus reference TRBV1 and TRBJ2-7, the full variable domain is VTLLEQNPRWRLVPRGQAVNLRCILKNSQYPWMSWYQQDLQKQLQWLFTLRSPGDKEVKSLPGADYLATRVTDTELRLQVANMSQGRTLYCTCSADARGREQYFGPGTRLTVL.

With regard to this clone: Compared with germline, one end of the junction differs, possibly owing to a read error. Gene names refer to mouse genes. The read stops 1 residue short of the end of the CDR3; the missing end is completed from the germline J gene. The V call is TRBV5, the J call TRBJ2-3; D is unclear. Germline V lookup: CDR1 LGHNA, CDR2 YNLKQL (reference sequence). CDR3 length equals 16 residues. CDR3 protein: CASSQETGSSAEALYF. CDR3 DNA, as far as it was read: TGTGCCAGCAGCCAAGAAACGGGCAGTAGTGCAGAAGCGCTGTAT.

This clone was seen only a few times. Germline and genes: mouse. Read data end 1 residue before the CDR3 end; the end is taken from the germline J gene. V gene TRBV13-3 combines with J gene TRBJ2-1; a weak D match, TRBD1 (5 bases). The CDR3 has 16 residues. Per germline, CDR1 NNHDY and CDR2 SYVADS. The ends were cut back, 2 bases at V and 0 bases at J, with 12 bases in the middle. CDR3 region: CASSEALDSNYAEQFF. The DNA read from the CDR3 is TGTGCCAGCAGTGAAGCCCTCGACAGTAACTATGCTGAGCAGTTC.

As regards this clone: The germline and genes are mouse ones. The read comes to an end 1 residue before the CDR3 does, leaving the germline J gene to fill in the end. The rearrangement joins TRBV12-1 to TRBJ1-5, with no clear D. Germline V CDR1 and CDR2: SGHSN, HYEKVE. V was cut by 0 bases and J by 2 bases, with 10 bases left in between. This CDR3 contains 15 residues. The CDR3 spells CASSLEREDNQAPLF. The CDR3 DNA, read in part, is TGTGCCAGCTCTCTCGAGAGGGAGGACAACCAGGCTCCGCTT.

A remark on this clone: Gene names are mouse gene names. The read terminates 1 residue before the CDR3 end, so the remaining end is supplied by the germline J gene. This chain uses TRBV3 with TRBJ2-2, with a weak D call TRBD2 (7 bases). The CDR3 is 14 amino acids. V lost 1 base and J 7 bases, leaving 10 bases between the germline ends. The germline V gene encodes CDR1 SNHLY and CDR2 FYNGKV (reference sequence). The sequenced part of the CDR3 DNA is TGTGCCAGCAGCTTAGGGGGGGCCCGCGGGCAGCTCTAC. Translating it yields CASSLGGARGQLY. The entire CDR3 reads CASSLGGARGQLYF.